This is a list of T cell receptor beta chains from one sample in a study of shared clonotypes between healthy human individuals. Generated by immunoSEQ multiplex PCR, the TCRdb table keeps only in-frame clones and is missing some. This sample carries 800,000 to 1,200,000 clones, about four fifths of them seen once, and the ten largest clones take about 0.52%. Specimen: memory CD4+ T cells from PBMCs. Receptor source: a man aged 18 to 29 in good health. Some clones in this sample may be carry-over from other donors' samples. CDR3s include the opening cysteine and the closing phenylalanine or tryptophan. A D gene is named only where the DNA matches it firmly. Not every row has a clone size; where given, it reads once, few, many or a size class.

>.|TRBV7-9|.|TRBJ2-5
TGTGCCAGCAGCTTAGCTCAGGGGATGGAGACCCAGTACTTC
CASSLAQGMETQYF
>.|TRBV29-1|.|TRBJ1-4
TGCAGCGTAACAGGGATCACTAATGAAAAACTGTTTTTT
CSVTGITNEKLFF
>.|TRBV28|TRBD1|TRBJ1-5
TGTGCCAGCATCCTCCCGGGACAGGGACCCAATCAGCCCCAGCATTTT
CASILPGQGPNQPQHF
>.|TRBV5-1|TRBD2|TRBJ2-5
TGCGCCAGCAGCTTGCTAGCGGGAGAGGGGCAGTACTTC
CASSLLAGEGQYF
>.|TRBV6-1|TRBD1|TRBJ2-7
TGTGCCACCCTAAGACAGGGGGCGACGCCTCAGTACTTC
CATLRQGATPQYF
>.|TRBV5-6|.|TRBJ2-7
TGTGCCAGCAGCTTTACATACTCCTACGAGCAGTACTTC
CASSFTYSYEQYF
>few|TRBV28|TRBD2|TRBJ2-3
TGTGCCAGCAGTTCCCCCCATAGCGGGACAGATACGCAGTATTTT
CASSSPHSGTDTQYF
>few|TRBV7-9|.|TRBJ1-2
TGTGCCAGCAGCCTCCAGGGTGGGTATGGCTACACCTTC
CASSLQGGYGYTF
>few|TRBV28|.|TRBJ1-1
TGTGCCAGCAGTTCCGGTTCCTGGAACACTGAAGCTTTCTTT
CASSSGSWNTEAFF
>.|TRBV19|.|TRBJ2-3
TGTGCCAGTAGTACCAACCTTGGGGATACGCAGTATTTT
CASSTNLGDTQYF
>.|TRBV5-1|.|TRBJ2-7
TGCGCCAGCAGCTTGACAGGGACCTCCGGCGAGCAGTACTTC
CASSLTGTSGEQYF
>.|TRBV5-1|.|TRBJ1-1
TGCGCCAGCCGCCTAAGTGAGGGGCGGACTGAAGCTTTCTTT
CASRLSEGRTEAFF
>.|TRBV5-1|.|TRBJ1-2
TGCGCCAGCAGCTTGGAGCAGGGATCGGATGGCTACACCTTC
CASSLEQGSDGYTF
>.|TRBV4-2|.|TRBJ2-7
TGTGCCAGCAGCCCCCAAACAGGCTACGAGCAGTACTTC
CASSPQTGYEQYF
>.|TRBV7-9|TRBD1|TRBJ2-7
TGTGCCAGCAGCTTAGGAAGACAGGGAACCATCGAGCAGTACTTC
CASSLGRQGTIEQYF
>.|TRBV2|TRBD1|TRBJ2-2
TGTGCCAGCAGTGAACACTCGGACAGGGGCACCGGGGAGCTGTTTTTT
CASSEHSDRGTGELFF
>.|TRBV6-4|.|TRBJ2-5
TGTGCCAGCAGTGAGGTGGAGACCCAGTACTTC
CASSEVETQYF
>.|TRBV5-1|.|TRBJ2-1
TGCGCCACCACGATTGGGGCGGGATCTTACAATGAGCAGTTCTTC
CATTIGAGSYNEQFF
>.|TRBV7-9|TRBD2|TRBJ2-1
TGTGCCAGCCTTCTAGCGGGAGGTAATGAGCAGTTCTTC
CASLLAGGNEQFF
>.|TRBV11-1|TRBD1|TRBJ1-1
TGTGCCAGCAGCGGACGGCGGACAGGATCCATGAACACTGAAGCTTTCTTT
CASSGRRTGSMNTEAFF
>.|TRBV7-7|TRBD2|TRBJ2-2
TGTGCCAGCAGCTCTCTCCCGGGACTAGCGGATTCGAACACCGGGGAGCTGTTTTTT
CASSSLPGLADSNTGELFF
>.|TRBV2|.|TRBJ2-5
TGTGCCAGCAGGTGGTTGTGGACGGAACAAGAGACCCAGTACTTC
CASRWLWTEQETQYF
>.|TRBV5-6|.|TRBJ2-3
TGTGCCAGCAGCCCGTACGAGGGGACAGATACGCAGTATTTT
CASSPYEGTDTQYF
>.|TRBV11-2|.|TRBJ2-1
TGTGCCAGCAGTTTATTAGGAATAGAAATAGGCAATGAGCAGTTCTTC
CASSLLGIEIGNEQFF
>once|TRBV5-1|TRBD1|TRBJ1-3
TGCGCCAGCAGCGAAACAGGGGGCGCAAACACCATATATTTT
CASSETGGANTIYF
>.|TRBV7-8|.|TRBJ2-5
TGTGCCAGCAGCTTATGGAGTAGCGGAGACCAAGAGACCCAGTACTTC
CASSLWSSGDQETQYF
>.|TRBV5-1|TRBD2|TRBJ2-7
TGCGCCAGCAGCTTGGCGGTAGCGGGAGCCGGCGAGCAGTACTTC
CASSLAVAGAGEQYF
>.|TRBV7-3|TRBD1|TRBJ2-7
TGTGCCAGCAGCTACTCGGGACAGGGGTTGCACGAGCAGTACTTC
CASSYSGQGLHEQYF
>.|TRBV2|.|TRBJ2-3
TGTGCCGGACGGGGTTCTGGCACAGATACGCAGTATTTT
CAGRGSGTDTQYF
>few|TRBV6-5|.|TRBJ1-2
TGTGCCAGCTCCTATGGGAGGACTTATGGCTACACCTTC
CASSYGRTYGYTF
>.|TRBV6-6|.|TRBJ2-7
TGTGCCAGCAGCCACAGGGAGATGAGCTCCTACGAGCAGTACTTC
CASSHREMSSYEQYF
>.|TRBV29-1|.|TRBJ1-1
TGCAGCGTTGAGGTTTGGGGGAGGAACACTGAAGCTTTCTTT
CSVEVWGRNTEAFF
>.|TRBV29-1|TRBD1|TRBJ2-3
TGCAGCGTTCAGAGACAGGGCCCAGATACGCAGTATTTT
CSVQRQGPDTQYF
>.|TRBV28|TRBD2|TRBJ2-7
TGTGCCAGCATTCGGGGGGGCTCCCCGGGGGGAGCGGCCTACGAGCAGTACTTC
CASIRGGSPGGAAYEQYF
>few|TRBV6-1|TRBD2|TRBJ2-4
TGTGCCAGCAGTTCCAGACTAGCGGGGGAAAACATTCAGTACTTC
CASSSRLAGENIQYF
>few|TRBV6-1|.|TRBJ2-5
TGTGCCAGCATGAGGGGTCCATTAGAGACCCAGTACTTC
CASMRGPLETQYF
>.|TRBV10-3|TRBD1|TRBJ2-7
TGTGCCATCCGCGGACAGGGGGCTGTCGAGCAGTACTTC
CAIRGQGAVEQYF
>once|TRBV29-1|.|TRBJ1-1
TGCAGCGGGACCTTGGGCACTGAAGCTTTCTTT
CSGTLGTEAFF
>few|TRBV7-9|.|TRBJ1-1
TGTGCCAGCAGCTTAGGAGGGGATAACACTGAAGCTTTCTTT
CASSLGGDNTEAFF
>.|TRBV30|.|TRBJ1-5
TGTGCCTGGAGTAGGGACAGCAATCAGCCCCAGCATTTT
CAWSRDSNQPQHF
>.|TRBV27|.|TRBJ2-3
TGTGCCAGCAGTTTTCACGGGACAGATACGCAGTATTTT
CASSFHGTDTQYF
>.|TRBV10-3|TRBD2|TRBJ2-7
TGTGCCATCAGGGGGGGGATCCAGACCTACGAGCAGTACTTC
CAIRGGIQTYEQYF
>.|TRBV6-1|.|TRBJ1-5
TGTGCCAGCAGTGAACAGTACGACCAGCCCCAGCATTTT
CASSEQYDQPQHF
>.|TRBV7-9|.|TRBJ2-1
TGTGCCAGCAGCCCATACTCTCAAGCAGACTCCTACAATGAGCAGTTCTTC
CASSPYSQADSYNEQFF
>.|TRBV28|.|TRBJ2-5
TGTGCCAGCAGTTTTAAGGGGGAGGGCCAAGAGACCCAGTACTTC
CASSFKGEGQETQYF
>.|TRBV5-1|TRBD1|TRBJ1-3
TGCGCCAGCAGCTTGGAGGGACAGGCGGGCGGAAACACCATATATTTT
CASSLEGQAGGNTIYF
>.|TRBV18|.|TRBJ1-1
TGTGCCAGCTCACCAGTTGGGCAGAGAAACACTGAAGCTTTCTTT
CASSPVGQRNTEAFF
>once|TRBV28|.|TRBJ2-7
TGTGCCAGCAATGGAGCGGTCGCCAAGAGGGAGCAGTACTTC
CASNGAVAKREQYF
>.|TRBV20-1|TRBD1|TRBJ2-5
TGCAGTGTGGACAGGGCGGAGACCCAGTACTTC
CSVDRAETQYF
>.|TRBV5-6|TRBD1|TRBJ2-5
TGTGCCAGCAGCCGCGACAGGGTTGGGACCCAGTACTTC
CASSRDRVGTQYF
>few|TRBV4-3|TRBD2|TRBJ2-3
TGCGCCAGCAGCCGCTCCGGACTAGACACAGATACGCAGTATTTT
CASSRSGLDTDTQYF
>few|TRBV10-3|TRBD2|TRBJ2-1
TGTGCCGCCTGGACTAGCAGTTACAATGAGCAGTTCTTC
CAAWTSSYNEQFF
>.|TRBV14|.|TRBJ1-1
TGTGCCAGTACCTTACGGTTGAACACTGAAGCTTTCTTT
CASTLRLNTEAFF
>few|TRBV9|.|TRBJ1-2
TGTGCCAGCAGCAATAACTATGGCTACACCTTC
CASSNNYGYTF
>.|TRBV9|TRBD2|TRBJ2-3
TGTGCCAGCAGCGCCACCGGGACTAGCGTAGATACGCAGTATTTT
CASSATGTSVDTQYF
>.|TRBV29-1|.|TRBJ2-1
TGCAGCGTTGGAGGAGAGAAGTCTGGGCAGTTCTTC
CSVGGEKSGQFF
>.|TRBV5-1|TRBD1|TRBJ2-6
TGCGCCAGCAGCTTGCCCGGGACAGGGGCTGGGGCCAACGTCCTGACTTTC
CASSLPGTGAGANVLTF
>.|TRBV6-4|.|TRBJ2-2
TGTGCCAGCAGCCACGGGTTTCGCACCGGGGAGCTGTTTTTT
CASSHGFRTGELFF